These 19 T cell receptor beta chains originate from one sample sequenced in a study of patients and donors after allogeneic stem cell transplantation. In TCRdb, the RT-PCR reads were re-called with MiXCR into one record per CDR3 protein. The profile shows about a million distinct CDR3 sequences, about a sixth of them singletons. The sequenced sample consisted of blood, either unsorted or a sorted T cell fraction (not recorded which). Receptor source: a human donor who was either an allogeneic HSCT recipient or a stem cell or donor lymphocyte infusion donor (not recorded which). It is not recorded whose cells these are; they may come from a transplant donor.

This clonotype was seen a few times. The chain links TRBV5-4 to TRBJ1-2; no definite D call. The CDR3 length is 13 residues. V lost 2 bases to trimming and J lost 8 bases, with 13 bases between them. Germline V lookup: CDR1 SGHNT, CDR2 YYREEE (reference sequence). The CDR3 nucleotides read TGTGCCAGCAGCTTCGCAGGAGGTGGCGGCTACACCTTC. Translation: CASSFAGGGGYTF. Full variable domain (remainder filled in from reference TRBV5-4 and TRBJ1-2): ETGVTQSPTHLIKTRGQQVTLRCSSQSGHNTVSWYQQALGQGPQFIFQYYREEENGRGNFPPRFSGLQFPNYSSELNVNALELDDSALYLCASSFAGGGGYTFGSGTRLTVV.

This clonotype was recorded many times. The chain is built from TRBV12-3 or TRBV12-4 and TRBJ2-3; a weak D match, TRBD1 (6 bases). The CDR3 length is 13 residues. V was pared by 3 bases and J by 5 bases, with 9 bases between. This CDR3 reads CASSLRGRDTQYF. Here the CDR3 DNA reads TGTGCCAGCAGTTTGAGGGGGAGAGATACGCAGTATTTT.

The V call is TRBV4-2, the J call TRBJ2-2, with 7 bases identical to TRBD2. The CDR3 length is 15 residues. V lost 7 bases, J lost 1 base, and 6 bases stayed unmatched. Germline-derived CDR1 and CDR2 are LGHNA and YNFKEQ. In nucleotides, the CDR3 is TGTGCCAGCAACTCGCTAGCGGAGAACACCGGGGAGCTGTTTTTT. It yields the protein CASNSLAENTGELFF.

The gene calls are TRBV5-6 and TRBJ2-7; D uncertain. The CDR3 is 11 residues long. Germline CDR1 SGHDT, CDR2 YYEEEE. Trimming shortened V by 0 bases and J by 12 bases, and 10 bases separated the two germline ends. The DNA for the CDR3 is TGTGCCAGCAGCTTGGGGGATATCCGGTACTTC. Its translation is CASSLGDIRYF.

This clonotype has a handful of counts. V is TRBV11-2 and J is TRBJ1-1; D is unclear. The CDR3 length is 15 residues. CDR1 is SGHAT and CDR2 is FQNNGV in the germline V gene. Trimming removed 5 bases from V and 0 bases from J, with 13 bases in between. CDR3 loop: CASSPGGSMNTEAFF. CDR3 sequence (DNA): TGTGCCAGCAGCCCAGGCGGGAGCATGAACACTGAAGCTTTCTTT.

The chain uses TRBV5-1 and TRBJ2-1; TRBD2 aligns across 9 bases. The CDR3 is made up of 17 amino acids. Germline values: CDR1 SGHRS, CDR2 YFSETQ. Unmatched junction bases numbered 5, after V lost 1 base and J lost 0 bases. The CDR3 is CASSLFTSGSSYNEQFF. In DNA form, the CDR3 reads TGCGCCAGCAGCTTGTTTACTAGCGGGTCCTCCTACAATGAGCAGTTCTTC. Based on the CDR3 plus reference TRBV5-1 and TRBJ2-1, the full variable domain is KAGVTQTPRYLIKTRGQQVTLSCSPISGHRSVSWYQQTPGQGLQFLFEYFSETQRNKGNFPGRFSGRQFSNSRSEMNVSTLELGDSALYLCASSLFTSGSSYNEQFFGPGTRLTVL.

The genes are TRBV12-3 or TRBV12-4 and TRBJ2-1, with 8 bases matching TRBD2. V lost 3 bases to trimming and J lost 2 bases; unmatched junction nucleotides: 9. CDR3 size: 17 residues. The DNA of the CDR3 is TGTGCCAGCAGTTTTGGGCGGGGGGTTTCTGCCTACAATGAGCAGTTCTTC. Protein: CASSFGRGVSAYNEQFF.

This clonotype was picked up many times. The chain combines TRBV5-1 with TRBJ2-1; D is perhaps TRBD1 (6 bases). Germline CDR1 reads SGHRS; CDR2 reads YFSETQ. V was pared by 0 bases and J by 4 bases, with 11 bases between. The CDR3 runs 15 residues. CDR3 protein: CASSLGTAEYNEQFF. In DNA form, the CDR3 reads TGCGCCAGCAGCTTGGGGACAGCAGAGTACAATGAGCAGTTCTTC. Using reference TRBV5-1 and TRBJ2-1 for the parts outside the CDR3, the full variable domain is KAGVTQTPRYLIKTRGQQVTLSCSPISGHRSVSWYQQTPGQGLQFLFEYFSETQRNKGNFPGRFSGRQFSNSRSEMNVSTLELGDSALYLCASSLGTAEYNEQFFGPGTRLTVL.

This clonotype was seen a few times. The rearrangement uses TRBV20-1 and TRBJ2-6; the D gene is possibly TRBD2 (6 bases). The ends were cut back, 2 bases at V and 3 bases at J, with 11 bases in the middle. The CDR3 is 15 amino acids. Per germline, CDR1 DFQATT and CDR2 SNEGSKA (reference sequence). CDR3 sequence reads: CSARPPGDGANVLTF. In nucleotides, the CDR3 is TGCAGTGCTAGACCTCCGGGGGATGGGGCCAACGTCCTGACTTTC.

This clonotype turned up a few times. J is TRBJ2-3 and V is TRBV5-1, with TRBD1 matching 8 bases. Per the germline V gene, CDR1 is SGHRS and CDR2 is YFSETQ. The CDR3 runs 16 residues. With V trimmed by 4 bases and J by 3 bases, 10 bases remained unmatched. CDR3 in amino acids: CASSLPTGEFTDTQYF. The CDR3 bases are TGCGCCAGCAGCCTCCCGACAGGGGAATTTACAGATACGCAGTATTTT.

In this sample, this clonotype turned up a few times. The V gene is TRBV4-1, the J gene TRBJ2-3; D is possibly TRBD2 (5 bases). CDR3 size: 15 residues. Between the trimmed V and J ends, which lost 4 bases and 2 bases, there was a span of 13 bases. The germline gives CDR1 MGHRA, CDR2 YSYEKL. In DNA form, the CDR3 reads TGCGCCAGCAGCCGTTTAGGGAGAAACACAGATACGCAGTATTTT. Its translation: CASSRLGRNTDTQYF.

This sequence joins TRBV19 and TRBJ2-3; D is undetermined. The germline V and J ends were trimmed by 5 bases and 0 bases, with 6 bases remaining between them. The CDR3 is made up of 13 amino acids. Germline V CDR1 and CDR2: LNHDA, SQIVND (reference sequence). CDR3 DNA: TGTGCCAGTAGTTGGGTCAGCACAGATACGCAGTATTTT. Protein: CASSWVSTDTQYF.

The chain links TRBV7-8 to TRBJ2-3, with D unclear. Trimming removed 4 bases from V and 2 bases from J, with 19 bases in between. This CDR3 contains 17 residues. Germline V gives CDR1 SGHVS, CDR2 FQNEAQ. CDR3 nucleotide sequence: TGTGCCAGCAGCTCCACCCTCTGGCCTTCTTACACAGATACGCAGTATTTT. Translating it yields CASSSTLWPSYTDTQYF.

The chain links TRBV7-6 to TRBJ2-7; TRBD2 matches 10 bases. The CDR3 consists of 15 residues. Germline CDR1 SGHVS, CDR2 FNYEAQ. With 1 base clipped from V and 2 bases from J, the junction kept 2 bases outside the gene matches. CDR3 loop: CASSLELAGTYEQYF. CDR3 coding DNA: TGTGCCAGCAGCTTAGAACTAGCGGGGACCTACGAGCAGTACTTC.

The chain combines TRBV12-3 or TRBV12-4 with TRBJ1-4; 8 bases align to TRBD1. This CDR3 is 14 amino acids long. V dropped 6 bases and J dropped 7; count of bases not matched to a gene: 7. For the CDR3, the DNA is TGTGCCAGCAGCTCGACAGGGGAAGGTGAAAAACTGTTTTTT. Its translation is CASSSTGEGEKLFF.

The chain recombines TRBV5-1 with TRBJ1-4; TRBD1 agrees at 7 bases. The V gene's germline CDR1 is SGHRS and CDR2 YFSETQ. V lost 1 base and J lost 5; bases outside the gene matches: 5. The CDR3 runs 15 residues. CDR3 residues: CASSLQGGRNEKLFF. The CDR3 region has the DNA TGCGCCAGCAGCTTGCAAGGGGGCCGGAATGAAAAACTGTTTTTT.

V is TRBV20-1 and J is TRBJ2-1; D is tentatively TRBD1 or TRBD2 (5 bases each). The CDR3 contains 13 residues. Germline CDR1 reads DFQATT; CDR2 reads SNEGSKA (reference sequence). V lost 1 base and J 9 bases, leaving 13 bases between the germline ends. Here the CDR3 reads CSARGGTWFEQFF. The CDR3 nucleotides are TGCAGTGCTAGAGGGGGGACCTGGTTTGAGCAGTTCTTC.

Notes on this clonotype: A clone one base away is much larger, so this may be a read error. The rearrangement links TRBV5-1 to TRBJ2-1, with 8 positions matching TRBD1. Germline CDR1 SGHRS, CDR2 YFSETQ. Germline trimming cut 9 bases from V and 9 bases from J; bases unmatched to any gene: 20. The CDR3 has 16 residues. In DNA, the CDR3 is TGCGCCACCCAGCAACTGACAGGGGCGCCCAAGCTTGAGCAGTTCTTC. This gives the protein CATQQLTGAPKLEQFF.

This clonotype was seen a handful of times. This chain joins TRBV5-1 and TRBJ2-2; 7 bases are shared with TRBD1. Germline V gene data show CDR1 as SGHRS and CDR2 as YFSETQ. CDR3 length equals 15 residues. J gave up 4 bases and V 4 bases, and 7 bases lay outside the gene matches. The CDR3 here is CASSGRQGFTGELFF. In DNA, the CDR3 is TGCGCCAGCAGCGGCCGACAGGGTTTCACCGGGGAGCTGTTTTTT.